This T cell receptor (beta chain) was sequenced in a study of CD8 T cells in Susac syndrome. RNA in amounts of roughly 0.5 to 1 ug was reverse transcribed with random hexamers. TCRdb recomputed calls from the immunoSEQ multiplex PCR reads with MiXCR, one row per CDR3 protein. Of about 20,000 distinct CDR3 sequences listed, 85% to 95% were seen once; the top ten hold about 0.29%. Material: CD8+ T cells from PBMCs. The clonotype originates from a human donor in good health.

The CDR3 reads CASSLDSGGVSSYEQYF. The CDR3 coding sequence is TGTGCCAGCAGCTTAGATAGCGGGGGGGTTAGCTCCTACGAGCAGTACTTC. The rearrangement links TRBV7-8 to TRBJ2-7, with 11 bases fitting TRBD2. Looked up from germline, CDR1 is SGHVS and CDR2 is FQNEAQ. After removal of 1 base from V and 0 bases from J, the junction contained 5 bases not matched to a gene. The CDR3 is 17 residues long.